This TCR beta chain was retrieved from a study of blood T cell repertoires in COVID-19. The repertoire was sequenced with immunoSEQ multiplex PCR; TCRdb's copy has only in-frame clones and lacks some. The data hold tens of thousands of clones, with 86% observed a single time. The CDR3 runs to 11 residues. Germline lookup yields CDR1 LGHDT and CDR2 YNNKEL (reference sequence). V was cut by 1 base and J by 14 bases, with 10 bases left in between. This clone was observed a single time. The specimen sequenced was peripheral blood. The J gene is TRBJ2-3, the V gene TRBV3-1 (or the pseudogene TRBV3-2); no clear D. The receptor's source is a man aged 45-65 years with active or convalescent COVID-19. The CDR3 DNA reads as TGTGCCAGCAGCCAAGGGGCTGAACCGTATTTT. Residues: CASSQGAEPYF.